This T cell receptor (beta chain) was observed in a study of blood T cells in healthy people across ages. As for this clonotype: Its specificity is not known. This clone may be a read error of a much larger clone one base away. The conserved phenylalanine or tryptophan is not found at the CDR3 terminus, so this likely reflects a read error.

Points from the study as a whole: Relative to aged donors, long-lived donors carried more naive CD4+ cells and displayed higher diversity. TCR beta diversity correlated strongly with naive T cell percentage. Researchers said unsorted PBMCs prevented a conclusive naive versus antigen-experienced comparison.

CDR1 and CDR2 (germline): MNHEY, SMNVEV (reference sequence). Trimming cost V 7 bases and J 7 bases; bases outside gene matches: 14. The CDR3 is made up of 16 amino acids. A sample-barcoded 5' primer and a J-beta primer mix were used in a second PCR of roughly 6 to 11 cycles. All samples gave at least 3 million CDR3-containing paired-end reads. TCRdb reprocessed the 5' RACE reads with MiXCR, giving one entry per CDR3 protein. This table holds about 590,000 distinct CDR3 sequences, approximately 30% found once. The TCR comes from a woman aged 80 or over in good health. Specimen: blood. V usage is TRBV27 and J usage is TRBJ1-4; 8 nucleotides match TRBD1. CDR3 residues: CASNSRSTGGIEKLFC. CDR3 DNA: TGTGCCAGCAACTCGAGGTCCACAGGGGGGATTGAAAAACTGTTTTGT.